These 2 T cell receptor beta chains came from one sample sequenced in a study of blood T cell repertoires in COVID-19 (dated by TCRdb to the early 2020s). The library was prepared using the immunoSEQ multiplex PCR assay. In its TCRdb copy, this immuneACCESS table keeps in-frame sequences only and misses some clones. Where compared with another copy, unresolved V genes explain less than half of these, and the others have no known cause. The sample yields roughly 170,000 clones; 82% were counted once. The leading ten clones occupy 15% to 20% of the sample. Sequenced material: PBMCs or T cells enriched from blood (not recorded which). All receptors derive from a man between 60 and 75 years old who had recovered from COVID-19.

The chain employs TRBV7-2 and TRBJ1-4; 11 nucleotides line up with TRBD1. The length of the CDR3 is 16 residues. V dropped 5 bases and J dropped 6; count of bases not matched to a gene: 8. The germline CDR1 and CDR2 sequences are SGHTA and FQGNSA. Written as DNA, the CDR3 is TGTGCCAGCAGCCTGGGACAGGGGGGGATATATGAAAAACTGTTTTTT. Translating gives CASSLGQGGIYEKLFF.

The V call is TRBV19, the J call TRBJ1-1, with a possible D match to TRBD1 (5 bases). V was trimmed by 2 bases and J by 3 bases, leaving 7 bases between them. The CDR3 sequence is 13 residues long. Germline-derived CDR1 and CDR2 are LNHDA and SQIVND (reference sequence). CDR3 nucleotide sequence: TGTGCCAGTAGTATATCCAGGGACACTGAAGCTTTCTTT. Amino acid sequence: CASSISRDTEAFF.